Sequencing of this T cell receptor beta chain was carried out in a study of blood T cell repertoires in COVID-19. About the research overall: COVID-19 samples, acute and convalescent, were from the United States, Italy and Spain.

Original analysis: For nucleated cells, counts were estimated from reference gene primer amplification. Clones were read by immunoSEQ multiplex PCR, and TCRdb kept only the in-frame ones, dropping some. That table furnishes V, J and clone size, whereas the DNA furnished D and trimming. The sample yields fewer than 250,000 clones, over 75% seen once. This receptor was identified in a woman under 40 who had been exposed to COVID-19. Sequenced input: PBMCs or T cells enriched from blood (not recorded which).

The CDR3 protein is CASSFRTSGSTDTQYF. CDR3 coding DNA: TGTGCCAGCAGTTTCAGGACTAGCGGTAGCACAGATACGCAGTATTTT. The chain recombines TRBV6-5 with TRBJ2-3, with 10 bases matching TRBD2. The CDR3 runs 16 residues. With V trimmed by 4 bases and J by 0 bases, 4 bases remained unmatched. Germline V CDR1 and CDR2: MNHEY, SVGAGI.